This T cell receptor (beta chain) was obtained from a study of blood T cell repertoires in COVID-19 (dated by TCRdb to 2018 to 2021). As for the study more broadly: Collaborator samples came from the United States, Italy and Spain and covered acute and convalescent phases of COVID-19. The samples were drawn from two sources: the first 160 participants of the ongoing ImmuneRACE study, and some 1,300 subjects contributed by 6 global collaborators. The material from the prospective study consisted of cDNA or gDNA derived from T cells, B-cell-depleted T cells, or PBMCs. The repertoires were released in a freely available public database meant as a resource for research on the immune response to SARS-CoV-2. HLA class I and class II types, where available, came from metadata supplied by the sample provider rather than from assay-based typing. The sample metadata nearly always contained a de-identified subject ID, COVID-19 status, age in years and sex. Deeply sampled blood TCRbeta repertoires from subjects exposed to, actively infected with, or recovered from COVID-19 were included in the dataset. Points the paper makes about the study in general: Clinical and demographic metadata were provided uncurated, with the amount varying by source and participant.

At one collaborating source in Seattle, patients were enrolled during active infection and were followed longitudinally through the course of disease. The collaborating institutions used their own protocols to collect whole blood in K2EDTA tubes. For TCRbeta analysis, collaborator samples were shipped as frozen whole blood, as isolated PBMCs, or as DNA extracted from either sample type. TCRbeta CDR3 regions were amplified from genomic DNA by means of the immunoSEQ Assay, a bias-controlled multiplex PCR. In the source study's methods: Nucleated cell counts per sample were estimated from amplification of reference gene primers within the assay. Sequence reads were collapsed and filtered to measure the absolute abundance of every unique TCRbeta CDR3 rearrangement. For each sample, productive Simpson clonality was calculated as the square root of Simpson's diversity index over productive rearrangements. This immuneACCESS table, as held by TCRdb, lists in-frame sequences with V and J called but not all clones. Of the missing ones, under half trace to an unresolved V gene in checked studies; the others have no known cause. V and J calls and clone size come straight from that table; D and trimming were deduced from the DNA. Recorded for this sample are around 470,000 clones; 89% of them occurred a single time. The ten largest account for around 0.9% of the sample.

The germline V gene (reference sequence) provides CDR1 SGHNT and CDR2 YYREEE. The CDR3 measures 14 amino acids from cysteine to phenylalanine. The sequence is cut down to CDR3 DNA, 42 bases in frame from base 1. V was cut back by 4 bases and J by 5 bases, leaving a gap of 10 bases between them. A word on this clone: This clone's antigen is unknown. Per-nucleotide qualities are absent, and no much larger clonotype sits a single base away.

The specimen sequenced was peripheral blood. The chain is made from TRBV5-4 and TRBJ1-6; TRBD1 is a possible D gene, resting on 6 matching bases. The sequence came from a young man with COVID-19, enrolled during active disease. Here is the DNA: TGTGCCAGCAGCCCTGGACAGCATAATTCACCCCTCCACTTT. This gives the protein CASSPGQHNSPLHF.